This paragraph covers one TCR beta chain sequence. These data come from a study of blood T cell repertoires in COVID-19. Sequenced by immunoSEQ multiplex PCR; TCRdb stores in-frame clones only, minus some. The sample has 400,000 to 450,000 clones, roughly 90% seen once. Trimming pared 0 bases from V and 6 bases from J, leaving 7 bases between. This CDR3 has 13 amino acids. Germline V gene lookup returns CDR1 SGHNT and CDR2 YENEEA. The receptor was derived from a man aged 18 to 29 with COVID-19, enrolled during active disease. The sequenced sample was peripheral blood. The chain couples TRBV11-3 to TRBJ2-3; D unclear. This CDR3 reads CASSLDPEDTQYF. The DNA of the CDR3 is TGTGCCAGCAGCTTAGATCCGGAGGATACGCAGTATTTT.